Presented here are 30 T cell receptor beta chains from one specimen sequenced in a study of T cell repertoires in cytomegalovirus infection. Their antigens remain unidentified. MiXCR was run by TCRdb on the reads, yielding one entry per CDR3 protein. This sample carries tens of thousands of distinct CDR3 sequences, roughly a fifth of them seen once, and the ten largest clones take about a quarter. Sequencing used CD8+ T cells from cultured PBMCs, obtained from culture after CMV antigen stimulation. The receptors were gathered from a human donor in good health (CMV status not recorded). Some clones in this sample may be carry-over from other donors' samples.

V usage is TRBV11-3 and J usage is TRBJ2-6; a possible D gene is TRBD2 (6 bases). The germline V gene has CDR1 SGHNT and CDR2 YENEEA. Trimming removed 4 bases from V and 0 bases from J, with 10 bases in between. The CDR3 spans 16 residues. The chain's CDR3 is CASSSGVDSGANVLTF. CDR3 coding DNA: TGTGCCAGCAGCTCGGGGGTGGACTCTGGGGCCAACGTCCTGACTTTC.

This clonotype was recorded many times. This CDR3 is CASTLNTEAFF. DNA of the CDR3: TGTGCTTCTACCCTGAACACTGAAGCTTTCTTT. This chain links TRBV6-1 with TRBJ1-1; D gene unclear. The CDR3 loop spans 11 amino acids. CDR1 MNHNS and CDR2 SASEGT come from the germline V gene.

The gene calls are TRBV2 and TRBJ1-2; 8 positions match TRBD1. The trim removed 4 bases at V and 8 bases at J, leaving 9 bases unmatched. The CDR3 contains 14 residues. Germline V gene lookup returns CDR1 SNHLY and CDR2 FYNNEI. CDR3 bases: TGTGCCAGCAGTGCCGGACAGGGTGGTTACGGCTACACCTTC. Amino acid sequence: CASSAGQGGYGYTF.

This clonotype showed up many times. V and J are TRBV7-9 and TRBJ2-1, with D unresolved. V lost 1 base to trimming and J lost 6 bases, with 7 bases between them. Germline V CDR1 and CDR2: SEHNR, FQNEAQ (reference sequence). The CDR3 consists of 13 residues. CDR3 region: CASSLGAPNEQFF. The CDR3 DNA reads TGTGCCAGCAGCTTAGGAGCTCCCAATGAGCAGTTCTTC.

This clonotype was counted only a few times. The chain has TRBV20-1 and TRBJ1-6; TRBD1 matches 7 bases. V dropped 0 bases and J dropped 7; count of bases not matched to a gene: 3. The CDR3 runs to 14 residues. Germline CDR1 is DFQATT and CDR2 is SNEGSKA (reference sequence). The CDR3 DNA is TGCAGTGCTAGAGAAGGGACAGAAAATTCACCCCTCCACTTT. Its protein is CSAREGTENSPLHF.

This clonotype has only a few counts. The chain employs TRBV27 and TRBJ2-1; 11 nucleotides agree with TRBD1. The CDR3 totals 14 residues. The ends lost 5 bases at V and 9 bases at J; junction bases unmatched: 6. The germline V gene has CDR1 MNHEY and CDR2 SMNVEV (reference sequence). The CDR3 coding sequence is TGTGCCAGCAGTCGGACAGGGGGCTGGGGTGAGCAGTTCTTC. Its protein is CASSRTGGWGEQFF.

The gene calls are TRBV7-6 and TRBJ2-6, with D perhaps matching TRBD2 (6 bases). Germline V gene sequence: CDR1 SGHVS, CDR2 FNYEAQ. The CDR3 contains 19 residues. Trimming removed 5 bases from V and 0 bases from J, with 20 bases in between. The CDR3 loop reads CASSPKAGQANSGANVLTF. CDR3 nucleotides: TGTGCCAGCAGCCCGAAGGCGGGGCAGGCCAACTCTGGGGCCAACGTCCTGACTTTC. Variable domain in full (rest from reference TRBV7-6 and TRBJ2-6): GAGVSQSPRYKVTKRGQDVALRCDPISGHVSLYWYRQALGQGPEFLTYFNYEAQQDKSGLPNDRFSAERPEGSISTLTIQRTEQRDSAMYRCASSPKAGQANSGANVLTFGAGSRLTVL.

This clonotype came up a few times. This chain connects TRBV12-3 or TRBV12-4 to TRBJ2-2; the match to TRBD1 covers 10 bases. Trimming at V came to 6 bases and at J to 2 bases, leaving 9 bases not matched to a gene. The CDR3 covers 17 residues. The CDR3 DNA sequence: TGTGCCAGCAGACCCCGGGACAGGGGATACAACACCGGGGAGCTGTTTTTT. This encodes CASRPRDRGYNTGELFF.

The J gene is TRBJ2-7, the V gene TRBV12-3 or TRBV12-4; 11 bases map to TRBD1. The V segment lost 5 bases and the J segment 1 base; nucleotides outside the gene matches: 4. This CDR3 is 15 amino acids long. The CDR3 is CASSPGTGGSYEQYF. The DNA of the CDR3 is TGTGCCAGCAGTCCCGGGACAGGGGGATCCTACGAGCAGTACTTC.

This clonotype showed up just a few times. J is TRBJ2-3 and V is TRBV7-6; the D is unclear. The CDR3 is 13 amino acids. CDR1 SGHVS and CDR2 FNYEAQ come from the germline V gene. V lost 2 bases, J lost 4 bases, and 7 bases lay in between. The CDR3 DNA reads TGTGCCAGCAGCTTAATCAGCGCAGATACGCAGTATTTT. It encodes CASSLISADTQYF.

This clonotype was recorded a few times. J is TRBJ2-7 and V is TRBV7-9, with D hard to call. V gave up 7 bases and J gave up 5 bases, with 15 bases separating them. The germline gives CDR1 SEHNR, CDR2 FQNEAQ (reference sequence). The CDR3 loop spans 13 amino acids. The CDR3 reads CASTNPGMDEQYF. CDR3 DNA: TGTGCCAGCACCAATCCGGGCATGGACGAGCAGTACTTC. The variable domain in full, with the rest retrieved from reference TRBV7-9 and TRBJ2-7, is DTGVSQNPRHKITKRGQNVTFRCDPISEHNRLYWYRQTLGQGPEFLTYFQNEAQLEKSRLLSDRFSAERPKGSFSTLEIQRTEQGDSAMYLCASTNPGMDEQYFGPGTRLTVT.

V gene TRBV7-6 combines with J gene TRBJ2-1, with TRBD2 identical over 7 bases. The V segment lost 1 base and the J segment 4 bases; nucleotides outside the gene matches: 7. Germline V gene sequence: CDR1 SGHVS, CDR2 FNYEAQ. The CDR3 runs to 16 residues. CDR3 residues: CASSLEAGTLYNEQFF. The CDR3 DNA reads as TGTGCCAGCAGCTTAGAAGCGGGGACCCTATACAATGAGCAGTTCTTC. The full variable domain, completed using reference TRBV7-6 and TRBJ2-1, is GAGVSQSPRYKVTKRGQDVALRCDPISGHVSLYWYRQALGQGPEFLTYFNYEAQQDKSGLPNDRFSAERPEGSISTLTIQRTEQRDSAMYRCASSLEAGTLYNEQFFGPGTRLTVL.

This clonotype was found a few times. This chain connects TRBV19 to TRBJ1-1, with D unresolved. The germline V gene encodes CDR1 LNHDA and CDR2 SQIVND (reference sequence). CDR3 length: 13 residues. Trimming left V 3 bases short and J 0 bases short, with 5 bases between. The CDR3 loop reads CASSMGMNTEAFF. The CDR3, as DNA: TGTGCCAGTAGTATGGGGATGAACACTGAAGCTTTCTTT.

The V call is TRBV7-2, the J call TRBJ2-7; the D gene is possibly TRBD1 (6 bases). V lost 1 base and J lost 2, with 9 bases in between. The CDR3 totals 14 residues. Germline assignment: CDR1 SGHTA and CDR2 FQGNSA. The DNA for the CDR3 is TGTGCCAGCAGCTTAGGGGGGCAGACCTACGAGCAGTACTTC. It yields the protein CASSLGGQTYEQYF.

The chain is built from TRBV7-2 and TRBJ2-1; D assignment may be TRBD1 or TRBD2 (6 bases each). The CDR3 contains 15 residues. Trimming shortened V by 5 bases and J by 8 bases, and 19 bases separated the two germline ends. CDR1 and CDR2 from the germline V gene are SGHTA and FQGNSA. CDR3 residues: CASSLRGRLVDEQFF. The DNA of the CDR3 is TGTGCCAGCAGCCTCCGGGGGCGGCTAGTCGATGAGCAGTTCTTC.

V and J are TRBV7-6 and TRBJ2-1, with 7 bases that match TRBD1. Germline V gene data show CDR1 as SGHVS and CDR2 as FNYEAQ. V trimming: 3 bases; J trimming: 7 bases; junction bases outside the gene matches: 6. CDR3 length: 14 amino acids. CDR3 protein: CASSFGTVGNEQFF. CDR3 nucleotides: TGTGCCAGCAGCTTTGGGACAGTGGGTAATGAGCAGTTCTTC.

DNA of the CDR3: TGTGCCAGCAGCCCCGGGTCGGGCTACGAGCAGTACTTC. Residues: CASSPGSGYEQYF. The chain links TRBV7-2 to TRBJ2-7; no clear D. Germline-derived CDR1 and CDR2 are SGHTA and FQGNSA. This CDR3 has 13 residues. V was cut by 5 bases and J by 3 bases, with 11 bases left in between. Complete variable domain (other parts from reference TRBV7-2 and TRBJ2-7): GAGVSQSPSNKVTEKGKDVELRCDPISGHTALYWYRQSLGQGLEFLIYFQGNSAPDKSGLPSDRFSAERTGGSVSTLTIQRTQQEDSAVYLCASSPGSGYEQYFGPGTRLTVT.

This clonotype turned up a few times. The chain joins TRBV7-2 to TRBJ1-4; TRBD1 matches at 8 bases. The CDR3 has 18 amino acids. The germline gives CDR1 SGHTA, CDR2 FQGNSA. The trim removed 1 base at V and 4 bases at J, leaving 11 bases unmatched. CDR3 region: CASSLGGYFGQGNEKLFF. CDR3 bases: TGTGCCAGCAGCTTAGGGGGATACTTCGGACAGGGTAATGAAAAACTGTTTTTT.

The genes are TRBV6-5 and TRBJ2-3; 9 nucleotides align to TRBD2. The CDR3 spans 16 residues. The junction had 5 bases not matched to a gene; V was cut back by 2 bases and J by 2 bases. The germline V gene has CDR1 MNHEY and CDR2 SVGAGI. The chain's CDR3 is CASSYRLAGNTDTQYF. The DNA for the CDR3 is TGTGCCAGCAGTTACCGGCTAGCGGGGAACACAGATACGCAGTATTTT.

This clonotype was counted only a few times. The chain couples TRBV7-6 to TRBJ2-2; 12 bases align to TRBD2. Germline lookup yields CDR1 SGHVS and CDR2 FNYEAQ. V trimming: 10 bases; J trimming: 3 bases; junction bases outside the gene matches: 21. This CDR3 has 20 residues. CDR3 bases: TGTGCCACCCTCTCTAGATCATCGACTAGCGGGAGAGGTTACACCGGGGAGCTGTTTTTT. Translated: CATLSRSSTSGRGYTGELFF.

The chain joins TRBV12-3 or TRBV12-4 to TRBJ2-7; 8 bases agree with TRBD2. This CDR3 is 15 amino acids long. Trimming at V came to 5 bases and at J to 0 bases, leaving 6 bases not matched to a gene. DNA for the CDR3: TGTGCCAGCAGTCCTTTAGCGGGGAGCTCCTACGAGCAGTACTTC. This sequence encodes CASSPLAGSSYEQYF.

The rearrangement links TRBV5-6 to TRBJ1-6, with D perhaps matching TRBD1 (6 bases). V dropped 5 bases and J dropped 6 bases, with 18 bases sitting between them. Germline CDR1 and CDR2: SGHDT and YYEEEE. The CDR3 runs 16 residues. The CDR3 here is CASRRVRGKVNSPLHF. In nucleotides, the CDR3 is TGTGCCAGCAGGAGAGTCAGGGGCAAGGTTAATTCACCCCTCCACTTT.

This clonotype was detected a few times. The gene calls are TRBV7-2 and TRBJ2-7; 10 nucleotides line up with TRBD2. CDR3 length: 15 amino acids. Germline V gives CDR1 SGHTA, CDR2 FQGNSA. V trimming: 4 bases; J trimming: 0 bases; junction bases outside the gene matches: 3. The CDR3 coding sequence is TGTGCCAGCAGCTCCGTAGCGGGGGGCTCCTACGAGCAGTACTTC. Protein: CASSSVAGGSYEQYF.

A few counts support this clonotype. This chain uses TRBV7-8 with TRBJ1-6; D is ambiguous. V was shortened by 1 base and J by 5 bases, with 9 bases between the two germline ends. The CDR3 has 15 residues. Germline lookup yields CDR1 SGHVS and CDR2 FQNEAQ. This chain's CDR3 is CASSLEAVNNSPLHF. The CDR3 DNA reads TGTGCCAGCAGCTTAGAAGCCGTTAATAATTCACCCCTCCACTTT. Using reference TRBV7-8 and TRBJ1-6 for the parts outside the CDR3, the full variable domain is GAGVSQSPRYKVAKRGQDVALRCDPISGHVSLFWYQQALGQGPEFLTYFQNEAQLDKSGLPSDRFFAERPEGSVSTLKIQRTQQEDSAVYLCASSLEAVNNSPLHFGNGTRLTVT.

This chain's CDR3 is CASSFGQLYSNQPQHF. CDR3 nucleotide sequence: TGTGCCAGCAGCTTTGGACAGCTCTATAGCAATCAGCCCCAGCATTTT. The V call is TRBV7-2, the J call TRBJ1-5; possible D gene TRBD1, 6 bases. The V end lost 3 bases, the J end lost 0 bases, and 12 bases lay between the germline ends. The length of the CDR3 is 16 residues. Germline CDR1 is SGHTA and CDR2 is FQGNSA.

The chain has TRBV6-6 and TRBJ1-6, with D unresolved. The length of the CDR3 is 13 residues. CDR1 and CDR2 from the germline V gene are MNHNY and SVGAGI (reference sequence). Trimming removed 6 bases from V and 5 bases from J, with 8 bases in between. The CDR3 DNA follows: TGTGCCAGCAGGGACGGGGATAATTCACCCCTCCACTTT. Amino acids: CASRDGDNSPLHF.

The sample holds one count of this clonotype. The chain employs TRBV11-2 and TRBJ2-7, with 12 bases lining up with TRBD2. This CDR3 has 14 residues. The germline V gene encodes CDR1 SGHAT and CDR2 FQNNGV. V shed 5 bases and J 2 bases; nucleotides not matched to a gene: 1. The DNA for the CDR3 is TGTGCCAGCAGCCGACTAGCGGGGGCCTACGAGCAGTACTTC. Amino acid sequence: CASSRLAGAYEQYF.

This clonotype appeared many times. The V gene is TRBV19, the J gene TRBJ1-1; a weak D match, TRBD1 (6 bases). Per germline, CDR1 LNHDA and CDR2 SQIVND (reference sequence). There are 13 residues in the CDR3. V dropped 5 bases and J dropped 1 base, with 8 bases sitting between them. This CDR3 reads CASSRTANTEAFF. In DNA form, the CDR3 reads TGTGCCAGTAGTCGGACAGCGAACACTGAAGCTTTCTTT.

This clonotype occurred a few times. The CDR3: CASTPRAAGLDEQYF. In DNA, the CDR3 is TGTGCCAGCACCCCCAGGGCAGCGGGACTCGACGAGCAGTACTTC. The rearrangement uses TRBV7-2 and TRBJ2-7; 7 positions agree with TRBD2. V lost 7 bases and J lost 5; bases outside the gene matches: 14. Looked up from germline, CDR1 is SGHTA and CDR2 is FQGNSA. This CDR3 is 15 amino acids long.

This clonotype was seen a handful of times. The junction departs from germline at one end; a sequencing error may be responsible. This chain connects TRBV7-3 to TRBJ2-3; D is ambiguous. The CDR3 covers 15 residues. Germline V gene data show CDR1 as SGHTA and CDR2 as FQGTGA. As DNA, the CDR3 is TGTGCCAGCAGTCTAACTACTCACTCCACAGATGCGCAGTATTTT. Amino acids: CASSLTTHSTDAQYF.